Listed below are T cell receptor beta chains from one sample, sequenced in a study of T cells in Graves' hyperthyroidism and ophthalmopathy. TCRdb re-called the multiplex PCR reads with MiXCR, one entry per CDR3 protein. This table holds some 600,000 distinct CDR3 sequences, approximately 15% found once. Sequencing input: blood. These receptors all stem from a woman in her 30s with Graves' hyperthyroidism that later progressed to Graves' ophthalmopathy. The CDR3 runs from the conserved cysteine through the conserved F or W. For some rows the clone size is stated as once, few or many, or as a class when expanded; others skip it.

size | J | V | CDR3
few | TRBJ2-3 | TRBV7-9 | CASSLVREADTQYF
- | TRBJ2-5 | TRBV18 | CASSPPGGTIQETQYF
many | TRBJ2-2 | TRBV7-2 | CASSPHGWDTGELFF
few | TRBJ2-3 | TRBV12-3/TRBV12-4 | CASSSGLSDTQYF
few | TRBJ1-2 | TRBV7-9 | CASSGSRQASTTNYGYTF
few | TRBJ2-1 | TRBV20-1 | CSARDWGGGSSYNEQFF
- | TRBJ2-1 | TRBV28 | CASSFGAGATTIANEQFF
- | TRBJ1-4 | TRBV20-1 | CSARGQGRDEKLFF
- | TRBJ2-3 | TRBV7-8 | CAISLSRTDTQYF
many | TRBJ2-7 | TRBV20-1 | CSVYAETNYEQYF
many | TRBJ1-1 | TRBV2 | CASSEEQGAFF
many | TRBJ2-7 | TRBV7-2 | CASSLGGGGTGSYEQYF
many | TRBJ1-1 | TRBV20-1 | CSARGQGMVTRDTEAFF
many | TRBJ1-1 | TRBV27 | CASSLEGKAFF
many | TRBJ2-5 | TRBV20-1 | CSAWDGTQYF
- | TRBJ1-2 | TRBV4-3 | CASSQVLSYGYTF
- | TRBJ1-6 | TRBV27 | CASSPRDRVGSPLHF
many | TRBJ2-3 | TRBV29-1 | CSVEDTTSGRTDTQYF
- | TRBJ1-1 | TRBV3-1 | CASSQAQGGNTEAFF
few | TRBJ1-1 | TRBV14 | CASSQVSRAEAFF
few | TRBJ2-7 | TRBV20-1 | CSAREGRGVSYEQYF
many | TRBJ2-3 | TRBV24-1 | CATSDLPVGSGSTDTQYF
few | TRBJ2-3 | TRBV4-2 | CASSQDRTSGVSTDTQYF
- | TRBJ2-2 | TRBV7-2 | CASSSRTSGSIGELFF
few | TRBJ1-1 | TRBV10-2 | CASSGLGQLNTEAFF
many | TRBJ2-3 | TRBV27 | CASSLFGRATDTQYF
many | TRBJ2-3 | TRBV12-3/TRBV12-4 | CASSLWGALAGGGTDTQYF